These T cell receptor beta chains were read from a single sample in a study of control samples from healthy donors and cancer patients. The method was immunoSEQ multiplex PCR; TCRdb's version includes in-frame clones alone and lacks a portion of them. The sample contains 100,000 to 150,000 clones, roughly 92% of which appear only once. The material sequenced was blood. The source is a man younger than 35 in good health. Both conserved end residues are part of each CDR3. Each record gives: D gene, V gene, J gene, clone size, CDR3 DNA, CDR3 protein. The D gene is left open where the match is weak. Not every row has a clone size; where given, it reads once, few, many or a size class.

-	TRBV5-1	TRBJ1-4	-	TGCGCCAGCAGCTCCTCACTAGGGGGGGCGAACCGGGAAAAACTGTTTTTT	CASSSSLGGANREKLFF
-	TRBV5-6	TRBJ2-7	-	TGTGCCAGCAGCTTATACACCCACGAGCAGTACTTC	CASSLYTHEQYF
TRBD2	TRBV6-2/TRBV6-3	TRBJ2-3	-	TGTCCCAGCAGCCCGACGAGGGGGACGCGGGGGGGCACCACAGATACGCAGTATTTT	CPSSPTRGTRGGTTDTQYF
-	TRBV13	TRBJ1-1	-	TGTGCCAGCAGCTCCGCCCCCGACAGCTTGAACACTGAAGCTTTCTTT	CASSSAPDSLNTEAFF
-	TRBV29-1	TRBJ1-1	-	TGCAGCGTAACAGGGAACGCTGAAGCTTTCTTT	CSVTGNAEAFF
-	TRBV9	TRBJ2-1	-	TGTGCCAGCAGCCCTCTTGTGGGTAATGAGCAGTTCTTC	CASSPLVGNEQFF
TRBD1	TRBV18	TRBJ2-6	-	TGTGCCAGCTCGCCTGGACAGGGGACGGTACGGGGAAGCTCTGGGGCCAACGTCCTGACTTTC	CASSPGQGTVRGSSGANVLTF
-	TRBV2	TRBJ1-5	-	TGTGCCAGCAGCGGATTAGGGTCACGGGTTCAGCCCCAGCATTTT	CASSGLGSRVQPQHF
-	TRBV3-1/TRBV3-2	TRBJ1-2	-	TGTGCCAGCAGCCAAGATTACAGGGTAGGCGGCTACACCTTC	CASSQDYRVGGYTF
TRBD1	TRBV4-1	TRBJ1-3	-	TGCGCCAGCAGCCATCCCGGGACAGGGAAGTCAGGAAACACCATATATTTT	CASSHPGTGKSGNTIYF
-	TRBV9	TRBJ2-3	once	TGTGCCAGCAGCGTGGGAGCGGTTCCCTGGGGCAGAGATACGCAGTATTTT	CASSVGAVPWGRDTQYF
-	TRBV4-2	TRBJ2-5	few	TGTGCCAGCAGCCAAGGGTGGGGGGTGGAAGAGACCCAGTACTTC	CASSQGWGVEETQYF
-	TRBV27	TRBJ2-7	-	TGTGCCAGCAGTAGGGACGGCAGCTCCTACGAGCAGTACTTC	CASSRDGSSYEQYF
TRBD1	TRBV4-1	TRBJ2-2	once	TGCGCCAGCAGCCAGCCCGGGAAGACAGGGAAGACCGGGGAGCTGTTTTTT	CASSQPGKTGKTGELFF
-	TRBV7-2	TRBJ1-5	-	TGTGCCAGCCGCCGGGAGGGGAGCAATCAGCCCCAGCATTTT	CASRREGSNQPQHF
TRBD1	TRBV5-4	TRBJ1-6	few	TGTGCCAGCAGCTTGGTGACAGGGGATAATTCACCCCTCCACTTT	CASSLVTGDNSPLHF
TRBD1	TRBV4-2	TRBJ1-2	-	TGTGCCAGCAGCCCGATCTCGGGTACAGGGGGGTCGAAAATGGGACGTGGCTACACCTTC	CASSPISGTGGSKMGRGYTF
-	TRBV3-1/TRBV3-2	TRBJ1-6	once	TGTGCCAGCAGCCAAGGAAGTGGTTATAATTCACCCCTCCACTTT	CASSQGSGYNSPLHF
TRBD1	TRBV5-7	TRBJ2-7	-	TGTGCCAGCAGGGATGCTGACAGGGTGGTAGGCGAGCAGTACTTC	CASRDADRVVGEQYF
TRBD2	TRBV6-6	TRBJ2-3	-	TGTGCCAGCAGTTACCCACTAGCGGGGACCACAGATACGCAGTATTTT	CASSYPLAGTTDTQYF
TRBD1	TRBV18	TRBJ2-7	-	TGTGCCAGCTCACCCGGACAGGGCCCCTCCTACGAGCAGTACTTC	CASSPGQGPSYEQYF
-	TRBV11-2	TRBJ2-1	once	TGTGCCAGCAGCTCGTCTAGCAAATACAATGAGCAGTTCTTC	CASSSSSKYNEQFF
-	TRBV7-9	TRBJ2-4	-	TGTGCCAGCAGCCCTCCCACGACTCGAGGAGACATTCAGTACTTC	CASSPPTTRGDIQYF
-	TRBV6-2/TRBV6-3	TRBJ1-5	-	TGTGCCAGCAGTTACAGGGAGCAGCCCCAGCATTTT	CASSYREQPQHF
-	TRBV7-9	TRBJ2-7	-	TGTGCCAGCAGCTTAGACATTTCACCCAATCGGCAGTACTTC	CASSLDISPNRQYF
TRBD1	TRBV11-2	TRBJ2-7	-	TGTGCCAGCAGCCCAGCAGGGGGACAGTACGAGCAGTACTTC	CASSPAGGQYEQYF
-	TRBV2	TRBJ1-1	-	TGTGCCAGCAGTGGGGGCACTGAAGCTTTCTTT	CASSGGTEAFF
-	TRBV6-4	TRBJ2-5	once	TGTGCCAGCAACCTCGCGCAGACCCAGTACTTC	CASNLAQTQYF
-	TRBV3-1/TRBV3-2	TRBJ2-1	few	TGTGCCAGCAGCTCTAGCGTGAACCCCAAATTCACCAATGAGCAGTTCTTC	CASSSSVNPKFTNEQFF
-	TRBV18	TRBJ2-5	once	TGTGCCAGCTCACCGACCGTTCATGGGCAGGAGACCCAGTACTTC	CASSPTVHGQETQYF
-	TRBV7-9	TRBJ1-1	-	TGTGCCAGCAGCTTACGGGCCTACGAGAACACTGAAGCTTTCTTT	CASSLRAYENTEAFF
TRBD1	TRBV5-4	TRBJ1-2	-	TGTGCCAGCAGCCACGGACAGGGGGGTGGCTACACCTTC	CASSHGQGGGYTF
TRBD2	TRBV4-1	TRBJ2-7	-	TGCGCCAGCAGCCAGGCCCGACTAGCGGGGGGGCCTCGCCACGAGCGGTACTTC	CASSQARLAGGPRHERYF
-	TRBV11-3	TRBJ1-2	-	TGTGCCAGCATCCCCCGGGGAGACTTCATTATGGGCACCTTC	CASIPRGDFIMGTF